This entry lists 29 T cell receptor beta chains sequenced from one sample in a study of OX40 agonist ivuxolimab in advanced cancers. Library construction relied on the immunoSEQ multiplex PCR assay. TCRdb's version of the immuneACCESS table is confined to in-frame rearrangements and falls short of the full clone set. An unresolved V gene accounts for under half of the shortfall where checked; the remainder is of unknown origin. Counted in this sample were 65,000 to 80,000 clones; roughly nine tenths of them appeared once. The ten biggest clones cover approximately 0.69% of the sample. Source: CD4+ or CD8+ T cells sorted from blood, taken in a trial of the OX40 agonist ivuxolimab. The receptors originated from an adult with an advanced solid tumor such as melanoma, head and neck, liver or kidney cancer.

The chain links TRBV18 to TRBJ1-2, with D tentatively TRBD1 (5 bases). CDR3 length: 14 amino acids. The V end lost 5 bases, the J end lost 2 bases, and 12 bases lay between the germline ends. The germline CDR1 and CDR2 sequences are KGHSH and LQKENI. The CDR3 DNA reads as TGTGCCAGCTCAGAAGCAAGGGGAAACTATGGCTACACCTTC. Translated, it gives CASSEARGNYGYTF. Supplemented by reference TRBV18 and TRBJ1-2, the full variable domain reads NAGVMQNPRHLVRRRGQEARLRCSPMKGHSHVYWYRQLPEEGLKFMVYLQKENIIDESGMPKERFSAEFPKEGPSILRIQQVVRGDSAAYFCASSEARGNYGYTFGSGTRLTVV.

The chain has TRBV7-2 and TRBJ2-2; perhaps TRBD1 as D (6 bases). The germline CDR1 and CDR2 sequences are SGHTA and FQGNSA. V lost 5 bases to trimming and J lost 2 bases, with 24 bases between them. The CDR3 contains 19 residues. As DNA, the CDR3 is TGTGCCAGCAGCGTAATACAGGCCCCAGGGGTCTTTAACACCGGGGAGCTGTTTTTT. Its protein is CASSVIQAPGVFNTGELFF. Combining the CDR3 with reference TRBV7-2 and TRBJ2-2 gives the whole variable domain GAGVSQSPSNKVTEKGKDVELRCDPISGHTALYWYRQSLGQGLEFLIYFQGNSAPDKSGLPSDRFSAERTGGSVSTLTIQRTQQEDSAVYLCASSVIQAPGVFNTGELFFGEGSRLTVL.

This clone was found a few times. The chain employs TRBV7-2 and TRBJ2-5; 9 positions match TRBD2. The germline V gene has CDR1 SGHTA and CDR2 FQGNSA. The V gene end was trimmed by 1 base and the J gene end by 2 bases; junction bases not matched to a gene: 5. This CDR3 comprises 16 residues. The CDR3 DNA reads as TGTGCCAGCAGCTTAGGCAGCCTAGCGGGACAAGAGACCCAGTACTTC. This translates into CASSLGSLAGQETQYF.

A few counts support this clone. The CDR3: CASSILDRLNTEAFF. In nucleotides, the CDR3 is TGTGCCAGTAGTATTCTCGACAGGCTGAACACTGAAGCTTTCTTT. The chain joins TRBV19 to TRBJ1-1; TRBD1 is a possible D gene (6 bases). Trimming removed 3 bases at V and 0 bases at J, with 11 bases between. CDR1 is LNHDA and CDR2 is SQIVND in the germline V gene (reference sequence). CDR3 size: 15 residues.

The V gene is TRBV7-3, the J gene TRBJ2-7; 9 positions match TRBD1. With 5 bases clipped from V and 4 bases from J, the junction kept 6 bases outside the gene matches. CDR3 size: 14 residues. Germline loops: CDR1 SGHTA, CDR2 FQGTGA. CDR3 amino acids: CASSLTGGAYEQYF. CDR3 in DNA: TGTGCCAGCAGCCTCACAGGGGGCGCTTACGAGCAGTACTTC.

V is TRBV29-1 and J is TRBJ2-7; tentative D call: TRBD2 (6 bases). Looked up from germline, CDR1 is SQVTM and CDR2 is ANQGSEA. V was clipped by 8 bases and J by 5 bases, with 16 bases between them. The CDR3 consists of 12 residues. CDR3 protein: CSLWGGCDEQYF. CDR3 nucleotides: TGCAGCCTTTGGGGAGGCTGCGACGAGCAGTACTTC.

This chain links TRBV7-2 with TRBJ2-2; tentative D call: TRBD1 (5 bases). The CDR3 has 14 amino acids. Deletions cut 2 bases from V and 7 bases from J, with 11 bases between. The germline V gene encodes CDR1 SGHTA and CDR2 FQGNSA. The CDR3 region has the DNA TGTGCCAGCAGCTTAATCCAGGGCTACGGGGAGCTGTTTTTT. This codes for CASSLIQGYGELFF. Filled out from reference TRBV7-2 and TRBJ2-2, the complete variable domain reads GAGVSQSPSNKVTEKGKDVELRCDPISGHTALYWYRQSLGQGLEFLIYFQGNSAPDKSGLPSDRFSAERTGGSVSTLTIQRTQQEDSAVYLCASSLIQGYGELFFGEGSRLTVL.

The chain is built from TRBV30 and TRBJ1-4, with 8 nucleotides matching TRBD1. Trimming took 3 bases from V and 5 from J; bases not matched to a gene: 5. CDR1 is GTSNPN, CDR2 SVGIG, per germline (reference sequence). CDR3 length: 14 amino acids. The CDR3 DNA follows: TGTGCCTGGAGCCTACAGGGGGGAAATGAAAAACTGTTTTTT. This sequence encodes CAWSLQGGNEKLFF.

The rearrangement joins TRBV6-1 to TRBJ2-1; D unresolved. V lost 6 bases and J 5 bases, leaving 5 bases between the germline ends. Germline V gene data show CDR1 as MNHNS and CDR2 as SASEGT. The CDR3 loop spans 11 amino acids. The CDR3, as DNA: TGTGCCAGCAGAGACAACAATGAGCAGTTCTTC. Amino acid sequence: CASRDNNEQFF.

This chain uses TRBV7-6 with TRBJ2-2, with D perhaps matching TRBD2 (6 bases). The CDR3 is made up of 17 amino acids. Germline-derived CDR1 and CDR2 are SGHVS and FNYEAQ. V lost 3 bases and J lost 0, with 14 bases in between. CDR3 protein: CASSFIGGSANTGELFF. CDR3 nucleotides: TGTGCCAGCAGCTTTATCGGAGGGTCCGCGAACACCGGGGAGCTGTTTTTT.

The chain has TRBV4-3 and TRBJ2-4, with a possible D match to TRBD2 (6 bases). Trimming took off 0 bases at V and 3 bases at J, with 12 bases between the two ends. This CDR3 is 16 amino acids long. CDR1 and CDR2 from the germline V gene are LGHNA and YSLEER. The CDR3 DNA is TGCGCCAGCAGCCAAGATGAGAAAGCGGGCAAAAACATTCAGTACTTC. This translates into CASSQDEKAGKNIQYF.

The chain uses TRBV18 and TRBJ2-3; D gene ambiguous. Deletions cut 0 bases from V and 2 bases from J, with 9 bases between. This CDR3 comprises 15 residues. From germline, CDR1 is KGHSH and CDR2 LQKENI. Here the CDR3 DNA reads TGTGCCAGCTCACCACCGGGAACTGACACAGATACGCAGTATTTT. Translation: CASSPPGTDTDTQYF.

This chain's CDR3 is CASSAVNTEAFF. CDR3 coding DNA: TGTGCCAGCAGTGCAGTAAACACTGAAGCTTTCTTT. The rearrangement links TRBV28 to TRBJ1-1, with no clear D. Trimming removed 5 bases at V and 2 bases at J, with 6 bases between. Germline V gives CDR1 MDHEN, CDR2 SYDVKM. This CDR3 spans 12 amino acids. The full variable domain, rest sourced from reference TRBV28 and TRBJ1-1, is DVKVTQSSRYLVKRTGEKVFLECVQDMDHENMFWYRQDPGLGLRLIYFSYDVKMKEKGDIPEGYSVSREKKERFSLILESASTNQTSMYLCASSAVNTEAFFGQGTRLTVV.

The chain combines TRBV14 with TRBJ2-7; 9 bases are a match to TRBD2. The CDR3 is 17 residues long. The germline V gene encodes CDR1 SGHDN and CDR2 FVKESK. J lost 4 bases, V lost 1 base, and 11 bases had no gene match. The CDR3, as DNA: TGTGCCAGCAGCCAAGGTCTAGCGGGAAATCTGAAGTACGAGCAGTACTTC. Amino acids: CASSQGLAGNLKYEQYF.

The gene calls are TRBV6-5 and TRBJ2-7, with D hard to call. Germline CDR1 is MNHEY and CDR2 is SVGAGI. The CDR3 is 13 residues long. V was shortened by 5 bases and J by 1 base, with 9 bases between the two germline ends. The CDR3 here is CASSDTLSYEQYF. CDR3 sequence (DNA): TGTGCCAGCAGTGACACCCTTTCCTACGAGCAGTACTTC.

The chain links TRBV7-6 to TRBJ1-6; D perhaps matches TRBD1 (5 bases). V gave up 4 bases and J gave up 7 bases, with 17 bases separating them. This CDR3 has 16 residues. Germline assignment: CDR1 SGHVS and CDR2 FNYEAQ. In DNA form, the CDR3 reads TGTGCCAGCAGCTCCCGGGACTTAGAGATCAATTCACCCCTCCACTTT. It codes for CASSSRDLEINSPLHF.

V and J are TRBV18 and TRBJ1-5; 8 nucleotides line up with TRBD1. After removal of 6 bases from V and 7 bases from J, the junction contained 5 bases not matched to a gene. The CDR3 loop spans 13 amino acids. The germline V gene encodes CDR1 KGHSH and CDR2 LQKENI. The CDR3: CASSPDRAQPQHF. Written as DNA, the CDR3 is TGTGCCAGCTCTCCGGACAGGGCCCAGCCCCAGCATTTT.

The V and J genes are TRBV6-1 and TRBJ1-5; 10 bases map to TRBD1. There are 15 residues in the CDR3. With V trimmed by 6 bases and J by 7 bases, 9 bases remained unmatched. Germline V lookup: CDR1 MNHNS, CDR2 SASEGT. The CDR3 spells CASSLDRGREQPQHF. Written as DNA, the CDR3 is TGTGCCAGCAGCCTCGACAGGGGGCGAGAGCAGCCCCAGCATTTT.

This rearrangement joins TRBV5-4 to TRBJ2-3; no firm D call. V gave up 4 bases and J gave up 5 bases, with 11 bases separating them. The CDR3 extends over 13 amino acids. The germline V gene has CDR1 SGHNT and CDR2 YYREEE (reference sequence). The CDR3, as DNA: TGTGCCAGCAGCCAGGACCGGGTAGATACGCAGTATTTT. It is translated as CASSQDRVDTQYF.

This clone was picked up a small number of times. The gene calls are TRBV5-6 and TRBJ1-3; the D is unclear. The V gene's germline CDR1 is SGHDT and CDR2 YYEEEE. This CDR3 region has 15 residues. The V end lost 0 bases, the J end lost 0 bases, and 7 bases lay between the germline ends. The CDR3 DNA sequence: TGTGCCAGCAGCTTGGTGGTGGGCTCTGGAAACACCATATATTTT. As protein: CASSLVVGSGNTIYF.

The CDR3 spells CASRVAGGVYEQYF. The CDR3 nucleotides are TGTGCCAGTCGCGTAGCGGGAGGTGTGTACGAGCAGTACTTC. The chain has TRBV6-1 and TRBJ2-7; TRBD2 matches at 10 bases. Germline V gives CDR1 MNHNS, CDR2 SASEGT. The CDR3 has 14 amino acids. V was pared by 9 bases and J by 4 bases, with 9 bases of the junction left unmatched.

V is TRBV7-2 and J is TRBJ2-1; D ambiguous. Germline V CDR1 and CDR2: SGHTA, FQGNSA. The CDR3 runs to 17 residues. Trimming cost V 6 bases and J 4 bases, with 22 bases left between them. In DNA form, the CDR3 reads TGTGCCAGCAGTCTCCCTCCCTTAGGAGCGAGGTACAATGAGCAGTTCTTC. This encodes CASSLPPLGARYNEQFF.

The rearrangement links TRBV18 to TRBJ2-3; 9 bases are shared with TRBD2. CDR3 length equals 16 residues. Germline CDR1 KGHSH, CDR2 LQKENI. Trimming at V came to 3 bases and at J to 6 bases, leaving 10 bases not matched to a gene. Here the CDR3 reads CASSPREAGGADTQYF. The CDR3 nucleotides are TGTGCCAGCTCACCCCGGGAAGCGGGAGGTGCCGATACGCAGTATTTT.

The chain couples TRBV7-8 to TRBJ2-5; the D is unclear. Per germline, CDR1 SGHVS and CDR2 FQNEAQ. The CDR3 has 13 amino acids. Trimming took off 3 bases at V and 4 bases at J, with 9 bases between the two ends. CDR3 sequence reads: CASSLSIPETQYF. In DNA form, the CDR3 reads TGTGCCAGCAGCTTGAGTATTCCAGAGACCCAGTACTTC.

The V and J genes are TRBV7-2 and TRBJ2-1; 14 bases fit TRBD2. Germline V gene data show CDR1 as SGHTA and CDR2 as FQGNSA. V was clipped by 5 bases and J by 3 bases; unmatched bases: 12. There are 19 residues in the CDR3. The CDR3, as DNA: TGTGCCAGCAGCGCGACGGGACTAGCGGGAGACCCGCGCTACAATGAGCAGTTCTTC. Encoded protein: CASSATGLAGDPRYNEQFF.

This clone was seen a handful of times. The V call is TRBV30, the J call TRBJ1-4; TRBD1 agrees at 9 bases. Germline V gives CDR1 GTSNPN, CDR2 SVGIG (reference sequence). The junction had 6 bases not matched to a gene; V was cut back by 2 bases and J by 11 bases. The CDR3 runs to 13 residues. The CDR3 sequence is CAWSLGTGWKLFF. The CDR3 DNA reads TGTGCCTGGAGTCTTGGGACAGGGTGGAAACTGTTTTTT.

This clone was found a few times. The CDR3 region is CASSVFGSGNTIYF. The CDR3 coding sequence is TGTGCCAGCAGCGTATTCGGCTCTGGAAACACCATATATTTT. The J gene is TRBJ1-3, the V gene TRBV9; no clear D. Trimming cost V 1 base and J 0 bases, with 5 bases left between them. The germline V gene encodes CDR1 SGDLS and CDR2 YYNGEE. This CDR3 is 14 amino acids long.

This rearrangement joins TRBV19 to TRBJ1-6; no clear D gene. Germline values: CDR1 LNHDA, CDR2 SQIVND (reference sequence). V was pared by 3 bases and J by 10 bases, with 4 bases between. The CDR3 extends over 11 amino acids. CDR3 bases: TGTGCCAGTAGTATGGGGTCACCCCTCCACTTT. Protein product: CASSMGSPLHF.

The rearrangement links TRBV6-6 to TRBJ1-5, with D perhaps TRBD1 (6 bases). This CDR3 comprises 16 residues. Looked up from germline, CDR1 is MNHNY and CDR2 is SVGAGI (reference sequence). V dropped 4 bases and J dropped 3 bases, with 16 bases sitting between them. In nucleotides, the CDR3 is TGTGCCAGCAGTTTAATGACAGGCAAGATCAATCAGCCCCAGCATTTT. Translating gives CASSLMTGKINQPQHF.